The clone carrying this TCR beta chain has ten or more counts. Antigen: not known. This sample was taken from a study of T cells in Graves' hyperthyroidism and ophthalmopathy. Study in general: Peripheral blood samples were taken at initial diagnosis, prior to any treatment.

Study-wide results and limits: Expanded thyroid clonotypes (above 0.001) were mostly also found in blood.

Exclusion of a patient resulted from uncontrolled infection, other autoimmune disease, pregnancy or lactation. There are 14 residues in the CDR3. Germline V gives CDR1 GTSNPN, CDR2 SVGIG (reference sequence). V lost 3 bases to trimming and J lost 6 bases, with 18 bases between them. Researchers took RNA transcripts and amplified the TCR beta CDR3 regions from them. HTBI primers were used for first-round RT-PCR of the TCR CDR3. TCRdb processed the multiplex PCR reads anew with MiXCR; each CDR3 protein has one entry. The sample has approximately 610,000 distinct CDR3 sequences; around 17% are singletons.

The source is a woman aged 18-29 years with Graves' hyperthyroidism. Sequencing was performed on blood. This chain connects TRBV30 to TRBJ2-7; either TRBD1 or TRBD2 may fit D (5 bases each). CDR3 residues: CAWSVGTASGEQYF. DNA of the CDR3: TGTGCCTGGAGCGTAGGGACGGCTTCGGGCGAGCAGTACTTC.